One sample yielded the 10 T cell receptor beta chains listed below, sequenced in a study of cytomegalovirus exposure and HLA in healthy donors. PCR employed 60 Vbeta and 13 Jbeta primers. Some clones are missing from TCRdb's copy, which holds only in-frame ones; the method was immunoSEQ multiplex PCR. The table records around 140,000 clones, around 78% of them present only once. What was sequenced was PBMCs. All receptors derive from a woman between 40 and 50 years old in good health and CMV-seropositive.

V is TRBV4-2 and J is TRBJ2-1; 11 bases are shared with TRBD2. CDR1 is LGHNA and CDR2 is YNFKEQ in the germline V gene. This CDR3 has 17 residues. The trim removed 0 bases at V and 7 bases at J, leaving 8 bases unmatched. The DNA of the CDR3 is TGTGCCAGCAGCCAAGATCTTAGTAGCGGGAGGGTGAATGAGCAGTTCTTC. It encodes CASSQDLSSGRVNEQFF.

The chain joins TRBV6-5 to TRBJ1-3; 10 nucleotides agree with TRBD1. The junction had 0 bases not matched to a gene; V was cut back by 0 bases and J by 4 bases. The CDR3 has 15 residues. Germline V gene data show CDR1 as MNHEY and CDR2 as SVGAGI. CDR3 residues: CASSYSTGGGNTIYF. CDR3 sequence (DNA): TGTGCCAGCAGTTACTCGACAGGGGGCGGAAACACCATATATTTT.

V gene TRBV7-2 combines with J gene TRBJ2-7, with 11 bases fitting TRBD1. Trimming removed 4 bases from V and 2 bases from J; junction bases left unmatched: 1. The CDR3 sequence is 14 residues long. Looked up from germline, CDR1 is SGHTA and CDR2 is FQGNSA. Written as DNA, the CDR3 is TGTGCCAGCAGCTGGGGACAGGGGGCCTACGAGCAGTACTTC. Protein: CASSWGQGAYEQYF. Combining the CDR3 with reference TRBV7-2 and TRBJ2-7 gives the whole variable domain GAGVSQSPSNKVTEKGKDVELRCDPISGHTALYWYRQSLGQGLEFLIYFQGNSAPDKSGLPSDRFSAERTGGSVSTLTIQRTQQEDSAVYLCASSWGQGAYEQYFGPGTRLTVT.

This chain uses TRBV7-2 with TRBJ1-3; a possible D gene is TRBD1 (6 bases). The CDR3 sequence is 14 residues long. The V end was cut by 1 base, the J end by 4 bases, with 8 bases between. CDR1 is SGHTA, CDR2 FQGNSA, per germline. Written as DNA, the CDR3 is TGTGCCAGCAGCTTAGGCAGGGGAGGAAACACCATATATTTT. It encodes CASSLGRGGNTIYF.

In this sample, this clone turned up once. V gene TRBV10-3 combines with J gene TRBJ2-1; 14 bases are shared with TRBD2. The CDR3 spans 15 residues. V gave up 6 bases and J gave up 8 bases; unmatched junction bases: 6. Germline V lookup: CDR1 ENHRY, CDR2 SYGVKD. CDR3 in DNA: TGTGCCATCAGGCCGGGACTAGCGGGAGTGCATGAGCAGTTCTTC. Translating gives CAIRPGLAGVHEQFF.

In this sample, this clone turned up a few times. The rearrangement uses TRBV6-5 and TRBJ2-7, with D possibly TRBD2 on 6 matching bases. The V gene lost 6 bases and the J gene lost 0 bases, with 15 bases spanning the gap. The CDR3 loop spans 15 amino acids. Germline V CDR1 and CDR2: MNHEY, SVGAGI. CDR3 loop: CASRFFGGNSYEQYF. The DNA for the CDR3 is TGTGCCAGCAGATTCTTCGGGGGAAACTCCTACGAGCAGTACTTC.

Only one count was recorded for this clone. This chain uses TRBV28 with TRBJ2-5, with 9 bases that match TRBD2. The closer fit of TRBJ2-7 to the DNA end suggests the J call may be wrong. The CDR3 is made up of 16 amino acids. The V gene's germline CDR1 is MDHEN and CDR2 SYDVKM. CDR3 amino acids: CASSLNLAGISYEQYF. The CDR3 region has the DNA TGTGCCAGCAGTTTAAATCTAGCGGGGATCTCCTACGAGCAGTACTTC.

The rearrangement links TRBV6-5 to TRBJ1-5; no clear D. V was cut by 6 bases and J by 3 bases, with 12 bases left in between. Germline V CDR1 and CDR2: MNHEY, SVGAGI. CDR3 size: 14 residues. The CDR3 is CASSFPQVNQPQHF. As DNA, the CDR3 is TGTGCCAGCAGCTTCCCCCAGGTCAATCAGCCCCAGCATTTT.

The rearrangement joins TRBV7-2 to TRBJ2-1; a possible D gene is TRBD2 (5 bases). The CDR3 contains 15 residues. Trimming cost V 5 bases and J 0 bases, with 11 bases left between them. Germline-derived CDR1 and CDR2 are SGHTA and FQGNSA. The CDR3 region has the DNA TGTGCCAGCAGCCCCGAGCGGACCTCCTACAATGAGCAGTTCTTC. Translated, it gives CASSPERTSYNEQFF.

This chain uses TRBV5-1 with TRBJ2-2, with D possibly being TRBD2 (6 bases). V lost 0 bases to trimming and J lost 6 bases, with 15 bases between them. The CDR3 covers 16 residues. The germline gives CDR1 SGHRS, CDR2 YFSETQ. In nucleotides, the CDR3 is TGCGCCAGCAGCTTGGGCCCCTCGGGGGAAGCCGGGGAGCTGTTTTTT. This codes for CASSLGPSGEAGELFF.